The TCR beta chain described here comes from a study of blood T cell repertoires in COVID-19. Study-level background: COVID-19 samples, acute and convalescent, were from the United States, Italy and Spain. PBMCs, B-cell-depleted T cells, or T cells provided the cDNA or gDNA that made up the material.

This clone was picked up one time. Germline CDR1 and CDR2: MNHEY and SVGAGI. The CDR3 is made up of 14 amino acids. V was cut by 7 bases and J by 5 bases, with 17 bases left in between. Original processing notes: Amplifying reference gene primers gave estimates of nucleated cell counts. Sequenced by immunoSEQ multiplex PCR; TCRdb stores in-frame clones only, minus some. V and J calls plus clone size are reproduced from that table; the DNA served to infer D and trimming. The sample holds 240,000 or so clones, more than 75% seen once. The specimen sequenced was peripheral blood. This sequence joins TRBV6-5 and TRBJ1-1; the D gene is possibly TRBD1 (5 bases). This clonotype was obtained from a woman in her sixties with active or convalescent COVID-19. CDR3 sequence reads: CASTQGPQGTEAFF. DNA of the CDR3: TGTGCCAGCACCCAGGGCCCTCAAGGGACTGAAGCTTTCTTT.